A selection of T cell receptor beta chains follows, all from one sample in a study of CD4 T cells in relation to SARS-CoV-2 and coronaviruses. For these receptors, no antigen is known. Sequencing used immunoSEQ multiplex PCR; TCRdb keeps in-frame clones, though not all of them. The sample records about 34,000 clones, around three quarters being singletons. The sample consisted of memory CD4+ T cells from PBMCs, cultured in vitro. The receptors originated from an adult with COVID-19. Both conserved end residues are part of each CDR3. D genes are given only for firm matches. Rows may omit the clone size; those that give it use once, few, many or a size class.

j_gene: TRBJ1-3
v_gene: TRBV4-1
abundance: once
d_gene: TRBD1
CDR3aa: CASSRKPLTGQDENTIYF
CDR3nt: TGCGCCAGCAGCCGCAAGCCGTTAACGGGACAGGACGAAAACACCATATATTTT

j_gene: TRBJ2-5
v_gene: TRBV2
abundance: -
d_gene: -
CDR3aa: CASSLKETQYF
CDR3nt: TGTGCCAGCAGCCTGAAAGAGACCCAGTACTTC

j_gene: TRBJ1-1
v_gene: TRBV4-1
abundance: few
d_gene: -
CDR3aa: CASSQGPVNTEAFF
CDR3nt: TGCGCCAGCAGCCAAGGCCCGGTGAACACTGAAGCTTTCTTT

j_gene: TRBJ1-2
v_gene: TRBV19
abundance: -
d_gene: TRBD1
CDR3aa: CASSTIATGQGDYGYTF
CDR3nt: TGTGCCAGTAGTACTATAGCAACGGGACAGGGAGACTATGGCTACACCTTC

j_gene: TRBJ2-1
v_gene: TRBV6-4
abundance: -
d_gene: TRBD2
CDR3aa: CASSDSFGLAGINEQFF
CDR3nt: TGTGCCAGCAGTGACTCGTTCGGACTAGCGGGTATTAATGAGCAGTTCTTC

j_gene: TRBJ2-1
v_gene: TRBV10-3
abundance: -
d_gene: -
CDR3aa: CAISSRLADNEQFF
CDR3nt: TGTGCCATCAGTAGTCGGCTAGCAGACAATGAGCAGTTCTTC

j_gene: TRBJ2-3
v_gene: TRBV28
abundance: -
d_gene: TRBD2
CDR3aa: CASSSHLSGRLPTQYF
CDR3nt: TGTGCCAGCAGTTCACACCTTAGCGGGAGGCTTCCTACGCAGTATTTT

j_gene: TRBJ1-5
v_gene: TRBV6-6
abundance: few
d_gene: TRBD1
CDR3aa: CASSGTDNQPQHF
CDR3nt: TGTGCCAGCAGCGGGACAGACAATCAGCCCCAGCATTTT

j_gene: TRBJ1-5
v_gene: TRBV27
abundance: -
d_gene: -
CDR3aa: CASSPYYQTGLQPQHF
CDR3nt: TGTGCCAGCAGTCCATACTACCAGACAGGTCTACAGCCCCAGCATTTT

j_gene: TRBJ1-3
v_gene: TRBV30
abundance: -
d_gene: -
CDR3aa: CAWSRGTGNTIYF
CDR3nt: TGTGCCTGGAGCAGGGGTACTGGAAACACCATATATTTT

j_gene: TRBJ2-1
v_gene: TRBV19
abundance: -
d_gene: -
CDR3aa: CASSTSYAARGRDEQFF
CDR3nt: TGTGCCAGTAGTACCTCATATGCTGCGCGGGGACGCGATGAGCAGTTCTTC

j_gene: TRBJ1-1
v_gene: TRBV5-1
abundance: -
d_gene: -
CDR3aa: CASSPSGSMNTEAFF
CDR3nt: TGCGCCAGCAGCCCGTCAGGTAGCATGAACACTGAAGCTTTCTTT

j_gene: TRBJ1-1
v_gene: TRBV18
abundance: -
d_gene: -
CDR3aa: CASSPRQDWNTEAFF
CDR3nt: TGTGCCAGCTCACCACGTCAGGACTGGAACACTGAAGCTTTCTTT

j_gene: TRBJ2-1
v_gene: TRBV6-2/TRBV6-3
abundance: -
d_gene: -
CDR3aa: CASSVAELSSYNEQFF
CDR3nt: TGTGCCAGCAGTGTCGCAGAGTTAAGCTCCTACAATGAGCAGTTCTTC

j_gene: TRBJ2-5
v_gene: TRBV3-1/TRBV3-2
abundance: -
d_gene: -
CDR3aa: CASSQESTGMYQETQYF
CDR3nt: TGTGCCAGCAGCCAAGAGTCAACAGGCATGTACCAAGAGACCCAGTACTTC

j_gene: TRBJ2-3
v_gene: TRBV11-2
abundance: -
d_gene: TRBD2
CDR3aa: CASSSLAGVRTDTQYF
CDR3nt: TGTGCCAGCAGCTCCCTAGCGGGAGTGAGGACAGATACGCAGTATTTT

j_gene: TRBJ2-5
v_gene: TRBV9
abundance: -
d_gene: -
CDR3aa: CASSLFSDSFGGETQYF
CDR3nt: TGTGCCAGCAGTTTGTTTTCTGACTCGTTCGGGGGAGAGACCCAGTACTTC

j_gene: TRBJ2-1
v_gene: TRBV30
abundance: -
d_gene: -
CDR3aa: CAWSRLMYEQFF
CDR3nt: TGTGCCTGGAGTAGGCTTATGTATGAGCAGTTCTTC

j_gene: TRBJ2-1
v_gene: TRBV19
abundance: few
d_gene: TRBD2
CDR3aa: CASSVSPAGGSYNEQFF
CDR3nt: TGTGCCAGTAGTGTATCTCCGGCGGGAGGTTCCTACAATGAGCAGTTCTTC

j_gene: TRBJ2-1
v_gene: TRBV5-1
abundance: -
d_gene: TRBD2
CDR3aa: CASSFDVAGGNEQFF
CDR3nt: TGCGCCAGCAGCTTTGATGTAGCGGGAGGCAATGAGCAGTTCTTC

j_gene: TRBJ2-5
v_gene: TRBV6-6
abundance: -
d_gene: TRBD1
CDR3aa: CASSNRDRGLQETQYF
CDR3nt: TGTGCCAGCAGTAACCGAGACAGGGGGCTCCAAGAGACCCAGTACTTC

j_gene: TRBJ2-3
v_gene: TRBV7-3
abundance: -
d_gene: -
CDR3aa: CASSYSSTDTQYF
CDR3nt: TGTGCCAGCAGCTACTCTAGCACAGATACGCAGTATTTT

j_gene: TRBJ2-1
v_gene: TRBV23-1
abundance: -
d_gene: TRBD2
CDR3aa: CASSLGTLLRTSGTNNEQFF
CDR3nt: TGCGCCAGCAGCCTGGGGACACTCCTTCGGACTAGCGGGACCAACAATGAGCAGTTCTTC

j_gene: TRBJ1-3
v_gene: TRBV5-1
abundance: -
d_gene: -
CDR3aa: CASSLVGGSGNTIYF
CDR3nt: TGCGCCAGCAGCTTGGTAGGGGGCTCTGGAAACACCATATATTTT

j_gene: TRBJ2-2
v_gene: TRBV19
abundance: -
d_gene: -
CDR3aa: CASRSRGTGELFF
CDR3nt: TGTGCCAGTAGGTCGAGGGGCACCGGGGAGCTGTTTTTT

j_gene: TRBJ2-5
v_gene: TRBV2
abundance: -
d_gene: TRBD2
CDR3aa: CASRPGLADQKETQYF
CDR3nt: TGTGCCAGCAGACCGGGACTAGCGGATCAGAAGGAGACCCAGTACTTC

j_gene: TRBJ2-1
v_gene: TRBV9
abundance: -
d_gene: TRBD2
CDR3aa: CASSVTPGTSGNNEQFF
CDR3nt: TGTGCCAGCAGCGTAACCCCCGGGACTAGCGGAAACAATGAGCAGTTCTTC

j_gene: TRBJ2-1
v_gene: TRBV4-2
abundance: -
d_gene: -
CDR3aa: CASGAETGIRQFF
CDR3nt: TGTGCCAGCGGGGCCGAAACCGGGATTAGGCAGTTCTTC

j_gene: TRBJ1-6
v_gene: TRBV11-2
abundance: few
d_gene: -
CDR3aa: CASSLSGSYNSPLHF
CDR3nt: TGTGCCAGCAGCTTATCGGGCTCCTATAATTCACCCCTCCACTTT

j_gene: TRBJ1-2
v_gene: TRBV11-2
abundance: few
d_gene: TRBD1
CDR3aa: CASSSYLGAQGPGGYTF
CDR3nt: TGTGCCAGCAGCTCCTATCTAGGAGCACAGGGGCCGGGCGGCTACACCTTC

j_gene: TRBJ2-7
v_gene: TRBV27
abundance: -
d_gene: -
CDR3aa: CASSSGRGVYEQYF
CDR3nt: TGTGCCAGCAGTTCGGGCAGGGGGGTCTACGAGCAGTACTTC

j_gene: TRBJ2-2
v_gene: TRBV28
abundance: -
d_gene: -
CDR3aa: CASSFFDGSSFRGELFF
CDR3nt: TGTGCCAGCAGTTTTTTCGACGGTTCCTCCTTTCGGGGGGAGCTGTTTTTT

j_gene: TRBJ2-3
v_gene: TRBV2
abundance: -
d_gene: -
CDR3aa: CASSGVGGTDTQYF
CDR3nt: TGTGCCAGCAGTGGCGTAGGGGGCACAGATACGCAGTATTTT

j_gene: TRBJ2-7
v_gene: TRBV15
abundance: -
d_gene: TRBD2
CDR3aa: CATRRGLAGAIWTYEQYF
CDR3nt: TGTGCCACCAGGAGAGGACTAGCGGGAGCAATTTGGACTTACGAGCAGTACTTC

j_gene: TRBJ1-6
v_gene: TRBV6-5
abundance: -
d_gene: -
CDR3aa: CASSRMGSSPLHF
CDR3nt: TGTGCCAGCAGTAGGATGGGTAGCTCACCCCTCCACTTT

j_gene: TRBJ1-2
v_gene: TRBV19
abundance: -
d_gene: -
CDR3aa: CASSIPYGYHNYGYTF
CDR3nt: TGTGCCAGTAGTATCCCCTACGGTTACCACAACTATGGCTACACCTTC

j_gene: TRBJ2-3
v_gene: TRBV28
abundance: -
d_gene: -
CDR3aa: CASSLGETDTQYF
CDR3nt: TGTGCCAGCAGTTTGGGGGAGACAGATACGCAGTATTTT

j_gene: TRBJ1-2
v_gene: TRBV7-9
abundance: -
d_gene: -
CDR3aa: CASSLGSRSGYGYTF
CDR3nt: TGTGCCAGCAGCTTAGGGTCCCGGTCCGGCTATGGCTACACCTTC

j_gene: TRBJ2-7
v_gene: TRBV21-1
abundance: few
d_gene: -
CDR3aa: CASSSRGASYEQYF
CDR3nt: TGTGCCAGCAGCAGCCGGGGGGCTTCCTACGAGCAGTACTTC

j_gene: TRBJ1-1
v_gene: TRBV24-1
abundance: once
d_gene: -
CDR3aa: CATPGDTEAFF
CDR3nt: TGTGCCACTCCGGGGGACACTGAAGCTTTCTTT

j_gene: TRBJ2-1
v_gene: TRBV5-1
abundance: -
d_gene: -
CDR3aa: CASSLEGLYNEQFF
CDR3nt: TGCGCCAGCAGCTTGGAGGGCCTCTACAATGAGCAGTTCTTC

j_gene: TRBJ1-3
v_gene: TRBV5-6
abundance: -
d_gene: -
CDR3aa: CASSSLASSGNTIYF
CDR3nt: TGTGCCAGCAGCTCTCTCGCCAGCTCTGGAAACACCATATATTTT

j_gene: TRBJ1-5
v_gene: TRBV15
abundance: -
d_gene: -
CDR3aa: CATTSHDGNQPQHF
CDR3nt: TGTGCCACCACGTCACATGATGGCAATCAGCCCCAGCATTTT

j_gene: TRBJ2-7
v_gene: TRBV5-1
abundance: -
d_gene: TRBD2
CDR3aa: CASSSPTSGTTSSYEQYF
CDR3nt: TGCGCCAGCAGCTCCCCGACTAGCGGTACCACCTCGTCCTACGAGCAGTACTTC

j_gene: TRBJ1-4
v_gene: TRBV3-1/TRBV3-2
abundance: -
d_gene: -
CDR3aa: CASSRGPATNEKLFF
CDR3nt: TGTGCCAGCAGCCGAGGACCGGCAACTAATGAAAAACTGTTTTTT

j_gene: TRBJ2-5
v_gene: TRBV28
abundance: -
d_gene: -
CDR3aa: CASSLTLGGARETQYF
CDR3nt: TGTGCCAGCAGTTTGACTCTGGGGGGGGCTCGGGAGACCCAGTACTTC

j_gene: TRBJ1-2
v_gene: TRBV3-1/TRBV3-2
abundance: -
d_gene: TRBD1
CDR3aa: CASRPGTVANYGYTF
CDR3nt: TGTGCCAGCAGGCCAGGGACAGTCGCTAACTATGGCTACACCTTC

j_gene: TRBJ1-4
v_gene: TRBV4-1
abundance: -
d_gene: TRBD1
CDR3aa: CASRDRGPTNEKLFF
CDR3nt: TGCGCCAGCAGGGACAGGGGACCCACTAATGAAAAACTGTTTTTT

j_gene: TRBJ2-1
v_gene: TRBV27
abundance: -
d_gene: TRBD2
CDR3aa: CASSTRLAGSGLGLNEQFF
CDR3nt: TGTGCCAGCAGTACCCGACTAGCGGGGAGTGGTCTGGGTCTCAATGAGCAGTTCTTC

j_gene: TRBJ1-2
v_gene: TRBV5-1
abundance: -
d_gene: -
CDR3aa: CASSPGPGDGYTF
CDR3nt: TGCGCCAGCAGCCCCGGACCGGGTGATGGCTACACCTTC

j_gene: TRBJ2-7
v_gene: TRBV28
abundance: -
d_gene: -
CDR3aa: CASTPGVSYEQYF
CDR3nt: TGTGCCAGCACTCCCGGGGTTTCCTACGAGCAGTACTTC

j_gene: TRBJ2-7
v_gene: TRBV20-1
abundance: few
d_gene: -
CDR3aa: CSASRRAPQREQYF
CDR3nt: TGCAGTGCTAGTCGCAGGGCCCCACAAAGGGAGCAGTACTTC

j_gene: TRBJ2-3
v_gene: TRBV5-1
abundance: -
d_gene: TRBD2
CDR3aa: CASSFTGGFTDTQYF
CDR3nt: TGCGCCAGCAGCTTTACGGGAGGGTTCACAGATACGCAGTATTTT